These 16 T cell receptor beta chains were all obtained from the same sample, sequenced in a study of response to subunit inactivated influenza vaccine. From the RT-PCR reads, TCRdb called clonotypes with MiXCR, one entry per CDR3 protein. The sample lists around 760,000 distinct CDR3 sequences; about 14% were seen once. Material: PBMCs from blood, obtained around two weeks before vaccination. These TCRs come from a man in his fifties or sixties who received an inactivated influenza vaccine.

The chain couples TRBV20-1 to TRBJ2-1; D might be TRBD1 or TRBD2, each matching 5 bases. The V end was cut by 1 base, the J end by 8 bases, with 18 bases between. Per germline, CDR1 DFQATT and CDR2 SNEGSKA (reference sequence). This CDR3 spans 15 amino acids. The CDR3 sequence: CSARAPGRRIDEQFF. Written as DNA, the CDR3 is TGCAGTGCTAGAGCTCCGGGGCGCAGGATCGATGAGCAGTTCTTC.

This clonotype was counted only a few times. V gene TRBV6-5 combines with J gene TRBJ2-7, with 7 bases lining up with TRBD1. The CDR3 is made up of 15 amino acids. The V and J ends lost 0 bases and 6 bases, in that order; junction bases with no gene match: 8. The V gene's germline CDR1 is MNHEY and CDR2 SVGAGI. The CDR3 reads CASSYSRVGGLEQYF. DNA of the CDR3: TGTGCCAGCAGTTACTCGAGAGTAGGGGGCCTCGAGCAGTACTTC.

This clonotype was detected ten times or more. The J gene is TRBJ2-2, the V gene TRBV6-2 or TRBV6-3; D gene ambiguous. This CDR3 contains 14 residues. Germline V lookup: CDR1 MNHEY, CDR2 SVGEGT. Trimming stripped 6 bases from V and 1 base from J, with 9 bases between. The chain's CDR3 is CASSYVRNTGELFF. As DNA, the CDR3 is TGTGCCAGCAGCTATGTACGGAACACCGGGGAGCTGTTTTTT.

This clonotype was seen a few times. The CDR3 spells CAISDQRASNEQFF. The CDR3 DNA follows: TGTGCCATCAGTGACCAACGGGCCTCCAATGAGCAGTTCTTC. This chain uses TRBV10-3 with TRBJ2-1; D not resolved. Germline loops: CDR1 ENHRY, CDR2 SYGVKD. This CDR3 has 14 amino acids. V was pared by 3 bases and J by 6 bases, with 12 bases between.

There are many counts of this clonotype. The chain employs TRBV20-1 and TRBJ2-1; 12 nucleotides align to TRBD2. There are 18 residues in the CDR3. Per the germline V gene, CDR1 is DFQATT and CDR2 is SNEGSKA (reference sequence). J gave up 5 bases and V 3 bases, and 14 bases lay outside the gene matches. The CDR3 is CSASPRRRLAGVHNEQFF. The CDR3 region has the DNA TGCAGTGCTAGTCCCCGCCGTAGACTAGCGGGAGTCCACAATGAGCAGTTCTTC.

This clonotype was recorded many times. The CDR3 sequence: CASSLAVRGATGELFF. The DNA for the CDR3 is TGTGCCAGCAGCTTAGCGGTACGGGGGGCCACCGGGGAGCTGTTTTTT. The chain has TRBV7-8 and TRBJ2-2; the D gene is possibly TRBD2 (7 bases). CDR1 and CDR2 (germline): SGHVS, FQNEAQ. Trimming stripped 0 bases from V and 4 bases from J, with 12 bases between. The CDR3 spans 16 residues.

The sample holds many counts of this clonotype. V is TRBV6-1 and J is TRBJ2-2, with a weak D call TRBD1 (6 bases). The CDR3 has 16 amino acids. From germline, CDR1 is MNHNS and CDR2 SASEGT. V was cut by 4 bases and J by 0 bases, with 12 bases left in between. DNA for the CDR3: TGTGCCAGCAGTGCCAGCAGGGGTCCGAACACCGGGGAGCTGTTTTTT. Encoded protein: CASSASRGPNTGELFF.

This clonotype was seen a handful of times. This chain joins TRBV20-1 and TRBJ2-1; tentatively, D is TRBD2 (5 bases). CDR1 DFQATT and CDR2 SNEGSKA come from the germline V gene (reference sequence). The V gene lost 0 bases and the J gene lost 5 bases, with 8 bases spanning the gap. The CDR3 is 13 residues long. CDR3 protein: CSARDRLNNEQFF. In DNA form, the CDR3 reads TGCAGTGCTAGAGATAGACTAAACAATGAGCAGTTCTTC.

This clonotype showed up many times. The chain combines TRBV2 with TRBJ2-5; D not certain. The CDR3 is 11 amino acids. CDR1 SNHLY and CDR2 FYNNEI come from the germline V gene. Trimming stripped 5 bases from V and 5 bases from J, with 6 bases between. This CDR3 reads CASSQTETQYF. The CDR3 DNA follows: TGTGCCAGCAGTCAAACGGAGACCCAGTACTTC. Full variable domain (remainder filled in from reference TRBV2 and TRBJ2-5): EPEVTQTPSHQVTQMGQEVILRCVPISNHLYFYWYRQILGQKVEFLVSFYNNEISEKSEIFDDQFSVERPDGSNFTLKIRSTKLEDSAMYFCASSQTETQYFGPGTRLLVL.

This clonotype was picked up a small number of times. The chain couples TRBV4-3 to TRBJ2-1, with TRBD2 identical over 9 bases. The CDR3 has 16 residues. The V gene end was trimmed by 1 base and the J gene end by 0 bases; junction bases not matched to a gene: 1. CDR1 is LGHNA and CDR2 is YSLEER in the germline V gene. The CDR3 DNA follows: TGCGCCAGCAGCCAAGGACTAGCGGACTCCTACAATGAGCAGTTCTTC. This codes for CASSQGLADSYNEQFF.

This clonotype was seen at least ten times. The V and J genes are TRBV4-2 and TRBJ2-2; D gene uncertain. Germline V gene lookup returns CDR1 LGHNA and CDR2 YNFKEQ. CDR3 length equals 14 residues. V shed 0 bases and J shed 1 base, with 3 bases lying between them. The CDR3 reads CASSQEENTGELFF. CDR3 DNA sequence: TGTGCCAGCAGCCAAGAAGAGAACACCGGGGAGCTGTTTTTT.

This sequence joins TRBV20-1 and TRBJ2-4; tentative D call: TRBD2 (6 bases). The CDR3 is 15 residues long. Germline CDR1 is DFQATT and CDR2 is SNEGSKA (reference sequence). With 7 bases removed from V and 0 bases from J, the gap between germline ends came to 16 bases. This CDR3 is CSGEAAGLAKNIQYF. Written as DNA, the CDR3 is TGCAGTGGGGAGGCGGCGGGACTAGCCAAAAACATTCAGTACTTC.

This rearrangement joins TRBV6-5 to TRBJ2-1, with D perhaps TRBD1 or TRBD2 (6 bases each). Germline V gene data show CDR1 as MNHEY and CDR2 as SVGAGI. V dropped 0 bases and J dropped 2 bases, with 17 bases sitting between them. The CDR3 has 18 amino acids. This CDR3 is CASSYSIPGGRTYNEQFF. Here the CDR3 DNA reads TGTGCCAGCAGTTACTCGATCCCCGGGGGCCGAACCTACAATGAGCAGTTCTTC.

Many counts were recorded for this clonotype. This chain joins TRBV4-3 and TRBJ2-1; D unclear. The V end was cut by 1 base, the J end by 1 base, with 5 bases between. The germline gives CDR1 LGHNA, CDR2 YSLEER. This CDR3 spans 14 amino acids. This CDR3 is CASSQAASYNEQFF. CDR3 sequence (DNA): TGCGCCAGCAGCCAAGCGGCATCCTACAATGAGCAGTTCTTC.

The chain recombines TRBV6-2 or TRBV6-3 with TRBJ1-2; 12 bases line up with TRBD1. The V gene's germline CDR1 is MNHEY and CDR2 SVGEGT. The trim removed 6 bases at V and 3 bases at J, leaving 11 bases unmatched. CDR3 length: 17 residues. As DNA, the CDR3 is TGTGCCAGCAGACGTCTACTGGGACAGGGGGCTTACTATGGCTACACCTTC. As protein: CASRRLLGQGAYYGYTF.

This clonotype showed up just a few times. The chain uses TRBV28 and TRBJ1-2, with D possibly being TRBD1 (5 bases). V was cut by 5 bases and J by 9 bases, with 10 bases left in between. Germline V gene data show CDR1 as MDHEN and CDR2 as SYDVKM. This CDR3 is 11 amino acids long. Here the CDR3 DNA reads TGTGCCAGCAGTAGCAGGGTGCGCTACACCTTC. Translated, it gives CASSSRVRYTF.